The entry that follows covers one T cell receptor (beta chain) sequence. This entry belongs to a study of T cells after somatic rescue of genetic block. The data were produced by immunoSEQ multiplex PCR, yet TCRdb's version contains in-frame clones alone and is incomplete. This table has approximately 10,000 clones, under 80% appearing once. In germline, CDR1 is SEHNR, CDR2 FQNEAQ (reference sequence). Trimming pared 3 bases from V and 7 bases from J, leaving 13 bases between. CDR3 length: 14 amino acids. The chain employs TRBV7-9 and TRBJ2-1, with D unclear. The sequenced material came from peripheral blood mononuclear cells (PBMCs). The source of this sequence is a boy aged 5 to 17. The CDR3 sequence is CASSLRPAWNEQFF. For the CDR3, the DNA is TGTGCCAGCAGCTTGCGGCCCGCTTGGAATGAGCAGTTCTTC.